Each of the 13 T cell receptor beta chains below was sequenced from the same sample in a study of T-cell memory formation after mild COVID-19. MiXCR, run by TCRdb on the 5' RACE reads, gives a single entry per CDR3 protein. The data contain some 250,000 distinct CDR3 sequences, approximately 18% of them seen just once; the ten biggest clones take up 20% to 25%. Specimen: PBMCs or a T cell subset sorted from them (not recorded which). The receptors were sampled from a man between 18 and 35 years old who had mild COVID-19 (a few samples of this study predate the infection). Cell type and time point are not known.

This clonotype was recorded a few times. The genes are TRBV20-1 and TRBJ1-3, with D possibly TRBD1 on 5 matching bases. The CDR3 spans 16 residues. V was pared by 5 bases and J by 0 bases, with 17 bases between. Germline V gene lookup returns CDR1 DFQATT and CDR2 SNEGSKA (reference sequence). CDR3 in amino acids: CSAPRGPTGSGNTIYF. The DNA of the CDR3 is TGCAGTGCTCCTCGGGGCCCGACGGGCTCTGGAAACACCATATATTTT.

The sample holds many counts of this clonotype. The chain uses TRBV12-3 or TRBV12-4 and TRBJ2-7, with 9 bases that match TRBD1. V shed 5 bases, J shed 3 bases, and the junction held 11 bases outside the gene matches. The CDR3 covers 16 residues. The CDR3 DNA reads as TGTGCCAGCAGTCCAGCCGGGACAGGGTTTCTCTACGAGCAGTACTTC. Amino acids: CASSPAGTGFLYEQYF.

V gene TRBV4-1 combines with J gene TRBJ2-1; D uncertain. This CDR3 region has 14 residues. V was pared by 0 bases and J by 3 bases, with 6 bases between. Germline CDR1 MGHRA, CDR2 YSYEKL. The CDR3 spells CASSQENSYNEQFF. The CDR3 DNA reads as TGCGCCAGCAGCCAAGAAAACAGCTACAATGAGCAGTTCTTC.

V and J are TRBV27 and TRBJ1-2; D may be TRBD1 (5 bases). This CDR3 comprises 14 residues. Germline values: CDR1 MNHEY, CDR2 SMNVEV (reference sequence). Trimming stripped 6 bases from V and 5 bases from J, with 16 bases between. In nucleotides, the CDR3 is TGTGCCAGCAGCGTGAAGTCCCGGGGGTATGGCTACACCTTC. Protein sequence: CASSVKSRGYGYTF.

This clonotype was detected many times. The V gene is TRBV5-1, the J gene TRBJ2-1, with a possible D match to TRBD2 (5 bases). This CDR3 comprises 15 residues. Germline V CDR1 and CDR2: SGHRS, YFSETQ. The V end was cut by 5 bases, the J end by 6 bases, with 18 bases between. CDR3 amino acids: CASRTKLVGGNEQFF. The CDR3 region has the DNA TGCGCCAGCAGGACTAAGTTAGTAGGTGGCAATGAGCAGTTCTTC. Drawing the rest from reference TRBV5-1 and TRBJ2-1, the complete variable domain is KAGVTQTPRYLIKTRGQQVTLSCSPISGHRSVSWYQQTPGQGLQFLFEYFSETQRNKGNFPGRFSGRQFSNSRSEMNVSTLELGDSALYLCASRTKLVGGNEQFFGPGTRLTVL.

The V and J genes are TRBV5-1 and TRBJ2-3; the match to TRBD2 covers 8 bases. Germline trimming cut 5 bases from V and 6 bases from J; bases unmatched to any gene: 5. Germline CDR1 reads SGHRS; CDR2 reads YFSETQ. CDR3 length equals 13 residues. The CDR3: CASSSGDVDTQYF. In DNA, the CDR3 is TGCGCCAGCAGTAGCGGGGACGTGGATACGCAGTATTTT.

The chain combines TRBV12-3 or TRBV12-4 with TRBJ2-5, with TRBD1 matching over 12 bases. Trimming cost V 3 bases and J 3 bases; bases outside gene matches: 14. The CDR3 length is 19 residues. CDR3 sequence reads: CASSFPGTGGAFLEETQYF. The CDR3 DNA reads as TGTGCCAGCAGTTTCCCGGGGACAGGGGGCGCATTTTTGGAAGAGACCCAGTACTTC.

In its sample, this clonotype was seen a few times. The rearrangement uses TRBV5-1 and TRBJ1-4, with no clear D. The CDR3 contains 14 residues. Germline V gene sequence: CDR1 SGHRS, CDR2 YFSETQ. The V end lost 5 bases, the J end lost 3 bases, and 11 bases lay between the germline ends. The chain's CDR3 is CASSGESPNEKLFF. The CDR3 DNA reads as TGCGCCAGCAGTGGGGAGTCGCCTAATGAAAAACTGTTTTTT.

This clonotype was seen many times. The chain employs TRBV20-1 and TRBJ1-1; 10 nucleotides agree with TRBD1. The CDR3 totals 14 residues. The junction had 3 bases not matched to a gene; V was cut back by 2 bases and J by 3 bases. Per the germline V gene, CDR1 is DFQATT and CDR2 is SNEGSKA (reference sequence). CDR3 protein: CSARSTGGYTEAFF. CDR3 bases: TGCAGTGCTAGATCGACAGGGGGCTACACTGAAGCTTTCTTT.

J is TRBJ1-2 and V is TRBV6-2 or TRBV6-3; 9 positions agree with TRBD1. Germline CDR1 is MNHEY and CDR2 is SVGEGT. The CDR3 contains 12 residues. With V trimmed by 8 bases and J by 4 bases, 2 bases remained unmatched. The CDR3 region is CASEDRGYGYTF. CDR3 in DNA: TGTGCCAGCGAGGACAGGGGCTATGGCTACACCTTC.

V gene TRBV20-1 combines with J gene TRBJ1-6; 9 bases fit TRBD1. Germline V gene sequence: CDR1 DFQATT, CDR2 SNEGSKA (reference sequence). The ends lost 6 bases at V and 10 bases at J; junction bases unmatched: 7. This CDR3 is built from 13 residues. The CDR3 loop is CSAPQGALSPLHF. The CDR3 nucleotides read TGCAGTGCCCCACAGGGGGCATTGTCACCCCTCCACTTT.

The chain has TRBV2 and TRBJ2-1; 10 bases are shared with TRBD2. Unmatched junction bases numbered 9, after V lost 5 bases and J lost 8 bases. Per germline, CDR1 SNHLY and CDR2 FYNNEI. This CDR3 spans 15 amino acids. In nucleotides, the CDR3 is TGTGCCAGCAGTTCTTCTAGCGGGGGTTCGGATGAGCAGTTCTTC. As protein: CASSSSSGGSDEQFF.

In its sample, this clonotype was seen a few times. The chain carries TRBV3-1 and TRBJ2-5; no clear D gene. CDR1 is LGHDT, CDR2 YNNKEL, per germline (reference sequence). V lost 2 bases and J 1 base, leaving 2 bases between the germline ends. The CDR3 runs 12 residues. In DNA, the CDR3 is TGTGCCAGCAGCCAACCCCAAGAGACCCAGTACTTC. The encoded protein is CASSQPQETQYF.